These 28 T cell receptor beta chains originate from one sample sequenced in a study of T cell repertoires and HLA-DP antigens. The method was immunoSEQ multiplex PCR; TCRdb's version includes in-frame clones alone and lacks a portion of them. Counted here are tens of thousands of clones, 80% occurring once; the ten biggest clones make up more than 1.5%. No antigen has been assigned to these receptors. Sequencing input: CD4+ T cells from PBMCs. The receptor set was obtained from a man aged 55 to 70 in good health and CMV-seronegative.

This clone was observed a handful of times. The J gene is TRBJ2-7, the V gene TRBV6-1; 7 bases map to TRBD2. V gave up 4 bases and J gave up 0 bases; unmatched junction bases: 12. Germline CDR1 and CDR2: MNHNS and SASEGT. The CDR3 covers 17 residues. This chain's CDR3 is CASSARRGTSSSYEQYF. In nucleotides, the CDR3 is TGTGCCAGCAGTGCCCGGCGGGGGACTTCGAGCTCCTACGAGCAGTACTTC.

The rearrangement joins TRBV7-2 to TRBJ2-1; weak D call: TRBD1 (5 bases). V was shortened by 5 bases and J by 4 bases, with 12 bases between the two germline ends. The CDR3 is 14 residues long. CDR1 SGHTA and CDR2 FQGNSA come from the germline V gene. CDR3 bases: TGTGCCAGCAGCCTCAGGACAAATTACAATGAGCAGTTCTTC. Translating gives CASSLRTNYNEQFF. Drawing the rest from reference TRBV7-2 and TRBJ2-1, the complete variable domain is GAGVSQSPSNKVTEKGKDVELRCDPISGHTALYWYRQSLGQGLEFLIYFQGNSAPDKSGLPSDRFSAERTGGSVSTLTIQRTQQEDSAVYLCASSLRTNYNEQFFGPGTRLTVL.

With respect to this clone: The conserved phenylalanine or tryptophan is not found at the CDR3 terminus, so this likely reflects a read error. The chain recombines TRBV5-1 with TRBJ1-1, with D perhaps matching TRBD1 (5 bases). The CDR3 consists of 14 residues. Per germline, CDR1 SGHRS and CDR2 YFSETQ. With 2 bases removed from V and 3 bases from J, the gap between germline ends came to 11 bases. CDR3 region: CASSFAGDDTEAFL. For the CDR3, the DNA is TGCGCCAGCAGCTTTGCCGGGGACGACACTGAAGCTTTCCTT.

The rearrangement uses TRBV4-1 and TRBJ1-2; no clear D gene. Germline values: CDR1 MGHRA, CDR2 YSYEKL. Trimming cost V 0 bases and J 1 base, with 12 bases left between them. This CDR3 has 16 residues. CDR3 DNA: TGCGCCAGCAGCCAAGATCCCGGACCTGATAACTATGGCTACACCTTC. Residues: CASSQDPGPDNYGYTF.

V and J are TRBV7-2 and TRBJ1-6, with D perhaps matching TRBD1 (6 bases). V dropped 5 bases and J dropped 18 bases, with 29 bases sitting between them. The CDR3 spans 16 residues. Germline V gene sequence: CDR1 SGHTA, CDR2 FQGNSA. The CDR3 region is CASSQQQGLTSEGSHF. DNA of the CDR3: TGTGCCAGCAGCCAACAACAGGGCCTAACTTCAGAGGGCTCCCACTTT.

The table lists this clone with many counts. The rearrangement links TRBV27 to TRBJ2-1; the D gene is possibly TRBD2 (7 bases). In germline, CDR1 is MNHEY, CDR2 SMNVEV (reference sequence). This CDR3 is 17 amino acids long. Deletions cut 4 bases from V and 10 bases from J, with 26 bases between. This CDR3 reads CASSSRIPGGHQGEQFF. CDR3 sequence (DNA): TGTGCCAGCAGTTCGCGAATCCCGGGGGGACATCAAGGAGAGCAGTTCTTC.

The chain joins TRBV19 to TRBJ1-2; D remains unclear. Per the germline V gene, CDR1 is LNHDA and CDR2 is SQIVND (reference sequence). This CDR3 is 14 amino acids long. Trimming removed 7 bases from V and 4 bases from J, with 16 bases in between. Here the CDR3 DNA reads TGTGCCAGTAAGCCGTCCAGTTCCGGCTATGGCTACACCTTC. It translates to CASKPSSSGYGYTF.

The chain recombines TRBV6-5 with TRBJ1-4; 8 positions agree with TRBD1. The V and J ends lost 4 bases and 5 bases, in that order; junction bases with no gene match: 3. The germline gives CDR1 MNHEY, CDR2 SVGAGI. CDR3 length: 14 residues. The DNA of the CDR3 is TGTGCCAGCAGTTGGGACAGGAAGAATGAAAAACTGTTTTTT. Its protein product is CASSWDRKNEKLFF.

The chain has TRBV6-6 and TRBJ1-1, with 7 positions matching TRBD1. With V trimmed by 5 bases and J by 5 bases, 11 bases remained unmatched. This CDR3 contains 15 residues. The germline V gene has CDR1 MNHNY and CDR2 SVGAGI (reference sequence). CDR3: CASSPLSPTGTEAFF. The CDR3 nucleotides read TGTGCCAGCAGTCCCCTTAGCCCGACAGGGACTGAAGCTTTCTTT.

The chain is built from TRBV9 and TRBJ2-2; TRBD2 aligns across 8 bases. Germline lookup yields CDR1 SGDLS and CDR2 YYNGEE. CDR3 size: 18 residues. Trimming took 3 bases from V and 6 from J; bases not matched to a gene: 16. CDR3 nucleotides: TGTGCCAGCAGCGCATCATCCCCCCGCGGGAGGTATCCCGGGGAGCTGTTTTTT. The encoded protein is CASSASSPRGRYPGELFF.

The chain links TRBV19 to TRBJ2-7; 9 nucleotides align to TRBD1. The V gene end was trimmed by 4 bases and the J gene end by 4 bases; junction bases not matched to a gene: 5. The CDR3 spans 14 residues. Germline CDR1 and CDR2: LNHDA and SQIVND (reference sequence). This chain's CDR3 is CASSTYRGLYEQYV. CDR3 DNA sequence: TGTGCCAGTAGTACCTACAGGGGGCTTTACGAGCAGTACGTC.

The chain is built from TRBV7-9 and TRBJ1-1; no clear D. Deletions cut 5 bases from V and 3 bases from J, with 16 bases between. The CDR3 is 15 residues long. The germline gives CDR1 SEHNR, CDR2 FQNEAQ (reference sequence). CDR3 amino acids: CASSPRAPADTEAFF. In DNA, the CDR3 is TGTGCCAGCAGCCCACGGGCCCCCGCGGACACTGAAGCTTTCTTT.

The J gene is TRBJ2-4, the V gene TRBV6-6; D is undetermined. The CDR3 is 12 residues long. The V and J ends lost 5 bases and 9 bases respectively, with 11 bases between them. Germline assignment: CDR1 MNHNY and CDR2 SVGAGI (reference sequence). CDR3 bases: TGTGCCAGCAGTGGTTCGGTGACCATTCAGTACTTC. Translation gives CASSGSVTIQYF.

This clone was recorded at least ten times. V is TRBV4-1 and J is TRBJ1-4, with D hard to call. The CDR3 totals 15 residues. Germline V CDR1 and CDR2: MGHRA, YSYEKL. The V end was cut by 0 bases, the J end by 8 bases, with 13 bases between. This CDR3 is CASSQDGKPWEKLFF. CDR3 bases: TGCGCCAGCAGCCAAGACGGGAAACCCTGGGAAAAACTGTTTTTT.

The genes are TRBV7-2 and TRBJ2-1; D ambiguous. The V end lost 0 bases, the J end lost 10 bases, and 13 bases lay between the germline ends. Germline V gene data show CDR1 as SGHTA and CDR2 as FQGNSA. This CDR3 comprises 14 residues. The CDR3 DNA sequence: TGTGCCAGCAGCTTAGCGTCCCTAAGGAACGAGCAGTTCTTC. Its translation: CASSLASLRNEQFF.

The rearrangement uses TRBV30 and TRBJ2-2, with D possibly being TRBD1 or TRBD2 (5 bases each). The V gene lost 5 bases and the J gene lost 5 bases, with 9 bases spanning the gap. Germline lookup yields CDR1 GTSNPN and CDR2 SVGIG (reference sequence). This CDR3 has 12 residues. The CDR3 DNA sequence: TGTGCCTGGGGGGACCGGACCGGGGAGCTGTTTTTT. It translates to CAWGDRTGELFF.

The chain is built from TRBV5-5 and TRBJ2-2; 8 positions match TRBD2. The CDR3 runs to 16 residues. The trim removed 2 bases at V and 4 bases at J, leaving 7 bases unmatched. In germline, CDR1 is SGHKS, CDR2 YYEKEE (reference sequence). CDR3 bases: TGTGCCAGCAGCTTAACCAGCGGGAGTCCCACCGGGGAGCTGTTTTTT. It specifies CASSLTSGSPTGELFF.

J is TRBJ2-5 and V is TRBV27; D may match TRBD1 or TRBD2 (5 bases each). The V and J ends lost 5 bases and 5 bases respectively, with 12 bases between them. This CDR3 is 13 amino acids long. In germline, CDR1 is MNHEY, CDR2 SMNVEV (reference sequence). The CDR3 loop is CASSRIGAETQYF. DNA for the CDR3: TGTGCCAGCAGTCGGATCGGGGCGGAGACCCAGTACTTC.

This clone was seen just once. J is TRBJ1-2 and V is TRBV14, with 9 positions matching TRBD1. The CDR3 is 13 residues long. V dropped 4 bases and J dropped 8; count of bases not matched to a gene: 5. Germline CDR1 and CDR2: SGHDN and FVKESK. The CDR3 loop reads CASSRGTGLGYTF. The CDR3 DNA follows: TGTGCCAGCAGCCGAGGGACAGGGTTGGGCTACACCTTC.

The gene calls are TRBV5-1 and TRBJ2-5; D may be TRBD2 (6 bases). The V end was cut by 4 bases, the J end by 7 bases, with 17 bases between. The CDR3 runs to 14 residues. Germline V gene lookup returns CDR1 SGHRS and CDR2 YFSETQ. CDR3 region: CASSPDMGGGTQYF. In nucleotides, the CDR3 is TGCGCCAGCAGCCCCGATATGGGGGGTGGGACCCAGTACTTC.

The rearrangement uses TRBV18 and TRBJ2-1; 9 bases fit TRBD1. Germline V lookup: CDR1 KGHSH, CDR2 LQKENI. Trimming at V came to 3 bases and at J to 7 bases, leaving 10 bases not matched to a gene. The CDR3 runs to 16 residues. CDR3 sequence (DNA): TGTGCCAGCTCACCGCCTAACGGACAGGGGATAAATGAGCAGTTCTTC. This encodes CASSPPNGQGINEQFF. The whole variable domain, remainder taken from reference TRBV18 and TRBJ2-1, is NAGVMQNPRHLVRRRGQEARLRCSPMKGHSHVYWYRQLPEEGLKFMVYLQKENIIDESGMPKERFSAEFPKEGPSILRIQQVVRGDSAAYFCASSPPNGQGINEQFFGPGTRLTVL.

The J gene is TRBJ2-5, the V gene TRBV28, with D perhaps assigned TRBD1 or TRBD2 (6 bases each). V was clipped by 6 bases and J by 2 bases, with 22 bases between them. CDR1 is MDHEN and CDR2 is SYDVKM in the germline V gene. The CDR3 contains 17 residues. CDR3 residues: CASREPGGGRGQETQYF. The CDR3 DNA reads TGTGCCAGCAGAGAGCCCGGAGGGGGAAGGGGACAAGAGACCCAGTACTTC.

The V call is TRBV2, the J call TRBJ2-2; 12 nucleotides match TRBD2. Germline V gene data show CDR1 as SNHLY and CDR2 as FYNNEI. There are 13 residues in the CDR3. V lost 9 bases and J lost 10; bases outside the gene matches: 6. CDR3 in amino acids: CARGLAGSPELFF. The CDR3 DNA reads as TGTGCCAGAGGACTAGCGGGGTCCCCGGAGCTGTTTTTT.

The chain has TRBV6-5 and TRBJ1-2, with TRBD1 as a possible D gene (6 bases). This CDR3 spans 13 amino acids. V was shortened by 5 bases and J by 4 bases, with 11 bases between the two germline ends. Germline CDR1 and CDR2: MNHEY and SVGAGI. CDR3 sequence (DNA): TGTGCCAGCAGTCCAAGGGGGGTCTATGGCTACACCTTC. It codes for CASSPRGVYGYTF.

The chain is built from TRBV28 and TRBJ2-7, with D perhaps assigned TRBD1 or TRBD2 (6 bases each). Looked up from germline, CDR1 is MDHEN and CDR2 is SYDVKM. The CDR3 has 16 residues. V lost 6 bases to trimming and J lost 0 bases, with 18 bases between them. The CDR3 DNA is TGTGCCAGCAGCAACCTCCCGGAGGGGGTCTCCTACGAGCAGTACTTC. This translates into CASSNLPEGVSYEQYF.

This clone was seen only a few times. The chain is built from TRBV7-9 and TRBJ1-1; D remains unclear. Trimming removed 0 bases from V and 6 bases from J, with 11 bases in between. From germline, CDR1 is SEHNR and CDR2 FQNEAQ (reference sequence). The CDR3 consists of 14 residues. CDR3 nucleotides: TGTGCCAGCAGCTTAGCTGGGGTATTCGCTGAAGCTTTCTTT. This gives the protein CASSLAGVFAEAFF.

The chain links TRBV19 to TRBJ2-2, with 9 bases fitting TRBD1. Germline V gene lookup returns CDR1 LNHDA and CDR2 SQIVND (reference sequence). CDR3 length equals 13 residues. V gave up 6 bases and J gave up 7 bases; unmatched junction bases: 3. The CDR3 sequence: CASRDRGSGELFF. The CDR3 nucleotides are TGTGCCAGTAGGGACAGGGGAAGCGGGGAGCTGTTTTTT.

CDR3 loop: CASSYSRDRVPYEQYF. The CDR3 bases are TGTGCCAGCAGTTACTCCCGGGACAGGGTCCCATACGAGCAGTACTTC. The genes are TRBV6-6 and TRBJ2-7; TRBD1 aligns across 9 bases. Germline CDR1 and CDR2: MNHNY and SVGAGI (reference sequence). The CDR3 covers 16 residues. The V gene end was trimmed by 0 bases and the J gene end by 4 bases; junction bases not matched to a gene: 7.